This T cell receptor beta chain was captured in a study of cytomegalovirus exposure and HLA in healthy donors. Concerning this clone itself: Its antigen is not identified.

Germline V gives CDR1 SGHDN, CDR2 FVKESK. CDR3 length: 14 amino acids. Trimming removed 3 bases at V and 7 bases at J, with 12 bases between. The primer mix had 60 Vbeta and 13 Jbeta primers. TCRdb's table, derived via immunoSEQ multiplex PCR, lists solely in-frame clones and lacks some. Among approximately 91,000 clones listed, roughly 76% were seen once. Whole-study results and caveats: An assumption of roughly uniform sequencing depth across donors underlay the presence/absence analyses. A classifier reportedly called cytomegalovirus status with high sensitivity and specificity.

Sequences were obtained from PBMCs. The gene calls are TRBV14 and TRBJ1-4, with a possible D match to TRBD1 (5 bases). This TCR was recovered from a female donor in good health and CMV-seronegative. The CDR3 loop reads CASSQAHGGEKLFF. Written as DNA, the CDR3 is TGTGCCAGCAGCCAGGCCCACGGGGGTGAAAAACTGTTTTTT.